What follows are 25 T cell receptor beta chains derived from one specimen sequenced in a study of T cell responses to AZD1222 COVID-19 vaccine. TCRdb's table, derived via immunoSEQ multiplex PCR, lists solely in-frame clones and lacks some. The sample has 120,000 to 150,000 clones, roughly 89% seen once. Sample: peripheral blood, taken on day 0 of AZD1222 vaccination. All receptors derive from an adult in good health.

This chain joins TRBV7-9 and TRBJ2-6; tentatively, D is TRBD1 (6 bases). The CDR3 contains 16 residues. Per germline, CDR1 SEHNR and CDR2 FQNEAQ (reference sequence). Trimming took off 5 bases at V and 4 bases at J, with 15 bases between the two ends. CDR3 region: CASSRQVTSGANVLTF. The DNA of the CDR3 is TGTGCCAGCAGCCGACAGGTAACCTCAGGGGCCAACGTCCTGACTTTC.

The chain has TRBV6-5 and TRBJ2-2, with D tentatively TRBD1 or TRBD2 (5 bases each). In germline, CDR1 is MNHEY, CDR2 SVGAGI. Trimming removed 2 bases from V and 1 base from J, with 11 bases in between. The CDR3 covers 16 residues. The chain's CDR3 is CASSYKGTVNTGELFF. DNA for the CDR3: TGTGCCAGCAGTTACAAAGGGACCGTGAACACCGGGGAGCTGTTTTTT.

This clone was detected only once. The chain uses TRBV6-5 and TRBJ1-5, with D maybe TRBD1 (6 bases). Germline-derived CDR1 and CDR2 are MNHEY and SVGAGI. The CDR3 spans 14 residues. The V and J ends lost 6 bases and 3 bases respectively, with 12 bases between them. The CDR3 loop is CASSPRDTNQPQHF. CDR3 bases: TGTGCCAGCAGCCCCCGGGACACCAATCAGCCCCAGCATTTT.

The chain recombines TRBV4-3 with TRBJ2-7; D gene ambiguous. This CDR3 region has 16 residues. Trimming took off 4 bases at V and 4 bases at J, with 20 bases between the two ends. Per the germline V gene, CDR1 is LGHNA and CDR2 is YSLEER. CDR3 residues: CASSPAPVPGPYEQYF. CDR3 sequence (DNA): TGCGCCAGCAGCCCGGCCCCGGTTCCCGGGCCTTACGAGCAGTACTTC.

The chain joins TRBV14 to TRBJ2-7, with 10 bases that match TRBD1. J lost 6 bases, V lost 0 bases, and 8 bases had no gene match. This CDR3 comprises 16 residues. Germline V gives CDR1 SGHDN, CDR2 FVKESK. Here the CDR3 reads CASSQEGGTGATEQYF. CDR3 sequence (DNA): TGTGCCAGCAGCCAAGAGGGGGGGACAGGGGCCACCGAGCAGTACTTC.

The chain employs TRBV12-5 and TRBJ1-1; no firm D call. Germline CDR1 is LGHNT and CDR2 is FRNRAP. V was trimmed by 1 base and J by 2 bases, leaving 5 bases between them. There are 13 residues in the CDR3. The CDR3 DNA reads TGTGCTAGTGGTTTGGGGGGAAACACTGAAGCTTTCTTT. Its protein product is CASGLGGNTEAFF.

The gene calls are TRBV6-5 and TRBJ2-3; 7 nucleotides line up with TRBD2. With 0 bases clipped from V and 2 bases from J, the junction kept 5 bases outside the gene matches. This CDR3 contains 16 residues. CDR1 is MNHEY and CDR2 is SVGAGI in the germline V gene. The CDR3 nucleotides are TGTGCCAGCAGTTACTCGTGGCTAGCGGACACAGATACGCAGTATTTT. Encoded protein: CASSYSWLADTDTQYF.

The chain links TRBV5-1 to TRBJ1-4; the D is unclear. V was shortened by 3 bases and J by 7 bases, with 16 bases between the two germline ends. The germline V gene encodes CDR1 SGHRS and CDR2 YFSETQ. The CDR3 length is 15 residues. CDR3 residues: CASSWGQLGSEKLFF. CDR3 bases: TGCGCCAGCAGCTGGGGTCAACTAGGGAGTGAAAAACTGTTTTTT.

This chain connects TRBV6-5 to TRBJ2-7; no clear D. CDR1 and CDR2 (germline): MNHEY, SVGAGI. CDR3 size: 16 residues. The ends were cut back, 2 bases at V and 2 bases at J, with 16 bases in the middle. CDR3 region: CASSYQTVLYPYEQYF. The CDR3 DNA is TGTGCCAGCAGTTACCAAACGGTCCTCTACCCCTACGAGCAGTACTTC.

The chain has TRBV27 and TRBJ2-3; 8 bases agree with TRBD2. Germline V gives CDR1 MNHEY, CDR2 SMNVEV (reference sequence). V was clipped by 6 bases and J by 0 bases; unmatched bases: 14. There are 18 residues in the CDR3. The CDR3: CASSKFPTLAGSTDTQYF. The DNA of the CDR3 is TGTGCCAGCAGCAAGTTCCCCACCCTAGCGGGTAGCACAGATACGCAGTATTTT.

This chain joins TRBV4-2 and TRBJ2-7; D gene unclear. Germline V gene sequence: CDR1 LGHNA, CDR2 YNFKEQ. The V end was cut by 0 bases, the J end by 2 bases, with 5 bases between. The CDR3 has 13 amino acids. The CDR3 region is CASSQDLAYEQYF. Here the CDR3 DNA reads TGTGCCAGCAGCCAAGACTTAGCCTACGAGCAGTACTTC.

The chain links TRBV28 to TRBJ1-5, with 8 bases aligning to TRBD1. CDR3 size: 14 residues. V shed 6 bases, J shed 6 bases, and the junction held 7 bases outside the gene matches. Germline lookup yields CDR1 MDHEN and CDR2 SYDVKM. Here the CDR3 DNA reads TGTGCCAGCAGACCAGGGGGCTCGGGTCAGCCCCAGCATTTT. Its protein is CASRPGGSGQPQHF. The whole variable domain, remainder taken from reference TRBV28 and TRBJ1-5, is DVKVTQSSRYLVKRTGEKVFLECVQDMDHENMFWYRQDPGLGLRLIYFSYDVKMKEKGDIPEGYSVSREKKERFSLILESASTNQTSMYLCASRPGGSGQPQHFGDGTRLSIL.

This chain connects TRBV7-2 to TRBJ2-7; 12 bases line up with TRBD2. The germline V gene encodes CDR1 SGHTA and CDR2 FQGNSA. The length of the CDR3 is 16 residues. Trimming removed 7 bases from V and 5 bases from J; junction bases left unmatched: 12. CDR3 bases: TGTGCCAGCATACCCTATGGACTAGCGGGACGGGACGAGCAGTACTTC. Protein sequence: CASIPYGLAGRDEQYF.

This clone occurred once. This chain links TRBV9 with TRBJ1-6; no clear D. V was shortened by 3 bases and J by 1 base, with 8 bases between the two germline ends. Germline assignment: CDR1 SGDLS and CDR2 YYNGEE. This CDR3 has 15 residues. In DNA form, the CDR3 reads TGTGCCAGCAGCGGCGGGAGTTCCTATAATTCACCCCTCCACTTT. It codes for CASSGGSSYNSPLHF. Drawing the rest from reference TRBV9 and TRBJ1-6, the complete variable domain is DSGVTQTPKHLITATGQRVTLRCSPRSGDLSVYWYQQSLDQGLQFLIQYYNGEERAKGNILERFSAQQFPDLHSELNLSSLELGDSALYFCASSGGSSYNSPLHFGNGTRLTVT.

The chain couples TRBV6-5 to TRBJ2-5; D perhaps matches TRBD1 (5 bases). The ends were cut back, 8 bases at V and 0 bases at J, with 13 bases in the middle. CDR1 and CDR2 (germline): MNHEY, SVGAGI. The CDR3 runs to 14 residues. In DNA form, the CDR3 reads TGTGCCAGCTCCCAACAGGAGTACCAAGAGACCCAGTACTTC. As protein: CASSQQEYQETQYF.

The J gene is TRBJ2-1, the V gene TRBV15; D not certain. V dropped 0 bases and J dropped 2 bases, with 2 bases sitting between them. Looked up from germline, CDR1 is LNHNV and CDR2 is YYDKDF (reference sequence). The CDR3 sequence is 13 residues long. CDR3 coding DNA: TGTGCCACCAGCAGAGACCCCTACAATGAGCAGTTCTTC. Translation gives CATSRDPYNEQFF.

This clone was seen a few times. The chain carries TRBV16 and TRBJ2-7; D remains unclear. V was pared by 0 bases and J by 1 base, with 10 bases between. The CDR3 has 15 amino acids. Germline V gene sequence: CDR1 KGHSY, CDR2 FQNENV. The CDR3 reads CASSQSGHSSYEQYF. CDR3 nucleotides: TGTGCCAGCAGCCAATCTGGTCACAGTTCCTACGAGCAGTACTTC.

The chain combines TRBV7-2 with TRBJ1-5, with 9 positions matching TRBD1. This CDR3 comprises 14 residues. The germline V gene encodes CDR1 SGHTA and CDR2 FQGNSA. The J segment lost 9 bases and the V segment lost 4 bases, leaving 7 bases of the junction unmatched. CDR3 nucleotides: TGTGCCAGCAGCTCGGGACAGGGTCTTTGGCCCCAGCATTTT. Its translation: CASSSGQGLWPQHF.

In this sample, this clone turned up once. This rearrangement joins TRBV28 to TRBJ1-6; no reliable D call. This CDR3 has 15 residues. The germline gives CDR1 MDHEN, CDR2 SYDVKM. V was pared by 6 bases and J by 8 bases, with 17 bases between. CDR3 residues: CASSPLAPEDSPLHF. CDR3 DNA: TGTGCCAGCAGCCCCCTGGCCCCCGAGGATTCACCCCTCCACTTT.

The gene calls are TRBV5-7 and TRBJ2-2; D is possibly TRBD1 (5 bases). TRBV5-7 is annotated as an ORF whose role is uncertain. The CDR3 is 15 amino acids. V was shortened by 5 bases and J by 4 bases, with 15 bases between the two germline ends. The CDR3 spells CASRGRVKGTGELFF. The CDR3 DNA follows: TGTGCCAGCAGAGGCAGGGTAAAGGGCACCGGGGAGCTGTTTTTT.

CDR3 residues: CASIDRGVTNEKLFF. The CDR3 DNA sequence: TGTGCCAGCATCGATAGGGGGGTGACTAATGAAAAACTGTTTTTT. This chain links TRBV28 with TRBJ1-4; possible D gene TRBD1, 6 bases. CDR3 length: 15 residues. V gave up 7 bases and J gave up 2 bases, with 14 bases separating them. Germline CDR1 reads MDHEN; CDR2 reads SYDVKM.

Here the CDR3 DNA reads TGCGCCAGCAGCCAAGATCCCGGGGCGGAGCAGTACTTC. Translated, it gives CASSQDPGAEQYF. This chain connects TRBV4-1 to TRBJ2-7, with D perhaps given as TRBD1 or TRBD2 (5 bases each). Germline CDR1 is MGHRA and CDR2 is YSYEKL. V dropped 0 bases and J dropped 7 bases, with 10 bases sitting between them. The length of the CDR3 is 13 residues.

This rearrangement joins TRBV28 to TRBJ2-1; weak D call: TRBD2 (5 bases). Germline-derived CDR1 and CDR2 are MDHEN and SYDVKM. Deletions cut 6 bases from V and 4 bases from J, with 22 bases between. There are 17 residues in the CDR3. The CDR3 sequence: CASRAHSGRRSYNEQFF. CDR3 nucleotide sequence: TGTGCCAGCAGGGCTCACAGCGGAAGGAGGTCGTACAATGAGCAGTTCTTC.

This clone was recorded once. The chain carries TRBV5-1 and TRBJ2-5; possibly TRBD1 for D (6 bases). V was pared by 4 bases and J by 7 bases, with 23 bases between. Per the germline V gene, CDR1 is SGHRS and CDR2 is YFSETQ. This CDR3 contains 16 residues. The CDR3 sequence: CASSRNRDPSYGTQYF. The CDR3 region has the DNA TGCGCCAGCAGCCGTAACAGGGATCCCAGCTATGGGACCCAGTACTTC.

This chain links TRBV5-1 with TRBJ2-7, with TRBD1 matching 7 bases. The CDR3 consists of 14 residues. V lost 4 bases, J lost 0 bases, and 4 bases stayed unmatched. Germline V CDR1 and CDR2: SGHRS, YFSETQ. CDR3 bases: TGCGCCAGCAGCCCGGGACAGAGCTCCTACGAGCAGTACTTC. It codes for CASSPGQSSYEQYF. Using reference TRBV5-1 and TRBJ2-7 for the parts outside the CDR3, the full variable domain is KAGVTQTPRYLIKTRGQQVTLSCSPISGHRSVSWYQQTPGQGLQFLFEYFSETQRNKGNFPGRFSGRQFSNSRSEMNVSTLELGDSALYLCASSPGQSSYEQYFGPGTRLTVT.